This TCR beta chain was retrieved from a study of T cells after yellow fever vaccination. The germline V gene encodes CDR1 PRHDT and CDR2 FYEKMQ (reference sequence). The V segment lost 6 bases and the J segment 5 bases; nucleotides outside the gene matches: 15. The CDR3 is 17 residues long. Study findings and constraints: FACS-sorted repertoires might harbor abundant contaminating clonotypes from the bulk population.

This clonotype was detected ten times or more. What it binds is unknown. A universal primer site and UMIs were added as TCR cDNA was made by 5'RACE template switching. TCRdb ran MiXCR on the 5' RACE reads and lists one entry per CDR3 protein. The sample yields some 320,000 distinct CDR3 sequences, 8.7% seen once. This TCR derives from a man aged 18 to 29 who received the YFV17D yellow fever vaccine. The V gene is TRBV13, the J gene TRBJ2-5, with 10 bases identical to TRBD1. The material was PBMCs, obtained on the day of the first yellow fever vaccination. DNA for the CDR3: TGTGCCAGCAGTGAATTTCTCGGGACAGGGGTAGTGGAGACCCAGTACTTC. This translates into CASSEFLGTGVVETQYF. The complete variable domain, with remaining parts taken from reference TRBV13 and TRBJ2-5, reads AAGVIQSPRHLIKEKRETATLKCYPIPRHDTVYWYQQGPGQDPQFLISFYEKMQSDKGSIPDRFSAQQFSDYHSELNMSSLELGDSALYFCASSEFLGTGVVETQYFGPGTRLLVL.